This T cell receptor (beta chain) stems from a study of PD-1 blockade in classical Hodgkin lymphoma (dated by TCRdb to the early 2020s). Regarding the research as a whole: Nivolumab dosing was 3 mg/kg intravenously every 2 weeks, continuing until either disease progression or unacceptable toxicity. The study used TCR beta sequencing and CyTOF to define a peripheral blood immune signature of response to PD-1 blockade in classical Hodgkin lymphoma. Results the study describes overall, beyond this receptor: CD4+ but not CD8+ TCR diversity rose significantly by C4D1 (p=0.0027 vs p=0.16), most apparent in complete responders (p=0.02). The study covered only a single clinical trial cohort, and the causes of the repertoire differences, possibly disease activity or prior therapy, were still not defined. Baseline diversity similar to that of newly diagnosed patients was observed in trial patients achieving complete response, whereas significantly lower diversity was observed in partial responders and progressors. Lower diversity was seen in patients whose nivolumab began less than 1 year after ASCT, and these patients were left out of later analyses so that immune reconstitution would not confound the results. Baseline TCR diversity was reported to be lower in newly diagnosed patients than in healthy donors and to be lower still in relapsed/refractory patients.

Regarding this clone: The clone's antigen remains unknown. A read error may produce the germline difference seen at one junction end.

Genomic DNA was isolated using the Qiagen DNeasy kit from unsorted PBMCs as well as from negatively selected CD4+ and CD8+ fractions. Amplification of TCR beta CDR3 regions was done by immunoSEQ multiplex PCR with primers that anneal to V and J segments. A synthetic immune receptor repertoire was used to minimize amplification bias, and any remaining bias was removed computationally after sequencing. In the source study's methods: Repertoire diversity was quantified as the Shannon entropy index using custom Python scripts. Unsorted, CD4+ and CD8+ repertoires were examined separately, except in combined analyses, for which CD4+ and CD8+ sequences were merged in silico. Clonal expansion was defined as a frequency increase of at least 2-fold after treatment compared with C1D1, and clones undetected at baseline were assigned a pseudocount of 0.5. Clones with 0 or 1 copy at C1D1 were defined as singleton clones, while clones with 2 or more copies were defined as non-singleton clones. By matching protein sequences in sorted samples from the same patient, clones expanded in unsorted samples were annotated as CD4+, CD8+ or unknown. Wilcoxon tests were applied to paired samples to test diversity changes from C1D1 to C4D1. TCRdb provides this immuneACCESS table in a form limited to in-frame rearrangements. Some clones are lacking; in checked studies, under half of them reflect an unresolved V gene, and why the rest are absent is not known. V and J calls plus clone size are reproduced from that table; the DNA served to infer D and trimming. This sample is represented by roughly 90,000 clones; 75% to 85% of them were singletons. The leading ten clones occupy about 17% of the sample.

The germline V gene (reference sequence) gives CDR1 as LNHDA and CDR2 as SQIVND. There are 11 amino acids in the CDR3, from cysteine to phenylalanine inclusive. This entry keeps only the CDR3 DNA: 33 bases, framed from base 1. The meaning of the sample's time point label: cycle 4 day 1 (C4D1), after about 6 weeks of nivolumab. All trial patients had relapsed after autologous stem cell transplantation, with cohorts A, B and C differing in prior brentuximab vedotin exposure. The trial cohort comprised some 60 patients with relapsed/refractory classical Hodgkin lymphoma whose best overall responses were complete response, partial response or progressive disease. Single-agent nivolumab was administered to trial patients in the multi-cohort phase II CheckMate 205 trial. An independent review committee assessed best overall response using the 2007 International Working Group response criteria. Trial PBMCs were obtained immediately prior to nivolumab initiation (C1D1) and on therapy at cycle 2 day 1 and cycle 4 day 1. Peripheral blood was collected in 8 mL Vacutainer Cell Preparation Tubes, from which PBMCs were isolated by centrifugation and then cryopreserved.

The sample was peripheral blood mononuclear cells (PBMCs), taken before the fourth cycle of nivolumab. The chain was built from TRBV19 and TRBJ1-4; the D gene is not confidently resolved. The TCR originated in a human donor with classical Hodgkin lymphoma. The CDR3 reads CASSTGVSRIF. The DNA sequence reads TGTGCCAGTAGTACCGGGGTTTCTCGGATTTTT.